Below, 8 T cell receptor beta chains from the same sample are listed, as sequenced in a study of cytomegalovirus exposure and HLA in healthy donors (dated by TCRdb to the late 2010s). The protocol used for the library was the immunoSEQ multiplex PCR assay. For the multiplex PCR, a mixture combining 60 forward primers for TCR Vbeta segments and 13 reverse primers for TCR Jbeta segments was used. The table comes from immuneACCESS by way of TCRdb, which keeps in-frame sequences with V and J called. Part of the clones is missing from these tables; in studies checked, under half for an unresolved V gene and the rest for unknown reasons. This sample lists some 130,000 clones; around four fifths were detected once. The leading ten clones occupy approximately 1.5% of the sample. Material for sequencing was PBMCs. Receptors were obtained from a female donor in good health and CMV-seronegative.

The CDR3 loop is CASSPAPRVRQFF. The CDR3 DNA sequence: TGTGCCAGCAGCCCGGCCCCCAGGGTCCGGCAGTTCTTC. This chain connects TRBV5-5 to TRBJ2-1; D is perhaps TRBD1 (5 bases). V lost 4 bases and J 12 bases, leaving 17 bases between the germline ends. The germline V gene has CDR1 SGHKS and CDR2 YYEKEE (reference sequence). The CDR3 extends over 13 amino acids.

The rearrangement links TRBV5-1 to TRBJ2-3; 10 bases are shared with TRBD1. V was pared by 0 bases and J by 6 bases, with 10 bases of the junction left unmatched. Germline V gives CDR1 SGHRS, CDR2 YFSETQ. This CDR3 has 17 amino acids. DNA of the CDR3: TGCGCCAGCAGCTTGGCCCTAACGACAGGGGGCTCGGATACGCAGTATTTT. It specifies CASSLALTTGGSDTQYF.

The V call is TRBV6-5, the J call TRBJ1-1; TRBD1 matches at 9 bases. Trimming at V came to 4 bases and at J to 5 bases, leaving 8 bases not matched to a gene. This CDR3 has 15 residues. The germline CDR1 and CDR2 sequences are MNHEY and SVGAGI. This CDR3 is CASSSPGQGRTEAFF. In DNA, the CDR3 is TGTGCCAGCAGTTCCCCGGGACAGGGAAGGACTGAAGCTTTCTTT.

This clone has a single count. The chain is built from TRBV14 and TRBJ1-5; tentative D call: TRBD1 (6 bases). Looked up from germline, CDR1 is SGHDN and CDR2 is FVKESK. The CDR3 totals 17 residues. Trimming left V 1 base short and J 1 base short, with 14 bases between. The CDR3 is CASSQGRGFESNQPQHF. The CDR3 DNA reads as TGTGCCAGCAGCCAAGGAAGGGGGTTCGAAAGCAATCAGCCCCAGCATTTT.

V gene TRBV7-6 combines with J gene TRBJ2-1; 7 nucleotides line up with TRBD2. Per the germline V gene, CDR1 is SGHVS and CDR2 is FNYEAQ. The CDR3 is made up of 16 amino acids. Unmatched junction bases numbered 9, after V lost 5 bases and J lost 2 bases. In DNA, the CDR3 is TGTGCCAGCAGCGGGGGTCGGACTAGGACCTACAATGAGCAGTTCTTC. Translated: CASSGGRTRTYNEQFF.

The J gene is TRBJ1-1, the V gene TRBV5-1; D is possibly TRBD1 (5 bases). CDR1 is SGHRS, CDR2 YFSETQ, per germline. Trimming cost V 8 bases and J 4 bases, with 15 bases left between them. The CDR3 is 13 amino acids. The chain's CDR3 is CASQGGVGTEAFF. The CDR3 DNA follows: TGCGCCAGTCAGGGAGGGGTGGGCACTGAAGCTTTCTTT.

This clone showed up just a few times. The CDR3 loop is CATAGSSGNTIYF. The CDR3 region has the DNA TGTGCAACAGCCGGATCCTCTGGAAACACCATATATTTT. The V gene is TRBV2, the J gene TRBJ1-3; no definite D call. CDR1 is SNHLY and CDR2 is FYNNEI in the germline V gene. The CDR3 totals 13 residues.

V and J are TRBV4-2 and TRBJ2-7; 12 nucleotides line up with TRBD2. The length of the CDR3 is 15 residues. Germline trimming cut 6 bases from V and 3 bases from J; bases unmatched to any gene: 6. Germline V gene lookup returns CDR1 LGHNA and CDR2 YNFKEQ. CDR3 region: CASSEGTSGLYEQYF. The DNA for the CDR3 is TGTGCCAGCAGTGAAGGGACTAGCGGGCTCTACGAGCAGTACTTC.